This TCR beta chain was sequenced in a study of Graves' ophthalmopathy and Graves' hyperthyroidism. CDR3 regions of TCR beta were amplified from RNA transcripts. The first-round RT-PCR employed HTBI primers together with the Qiagen OneStep RT-PCR kit. A multiplex PCR was then performed as the second round. In TCRdb, the multiplex PCR reads were re-called with MiXCR into one record per CDR3 protein. The table records 450,000 or so distinct CDR3 sequences, 13% to 15% of them present only once. Among the exclusions were patients with other autoimmune diseases, uncontrolled infections, pregnancy or lactation. The source of the PBMCs was around 10 ml of fresh peripheral blood. Germline trimming cut 8 bases from V and 4 bases from J; bases unmatched to any gene: 10. CDR1 and CDR2 from the germline V gene are MNHNS and SASEGT. The CDR3 loop spans 14 amino acids.

What was sequenced was blood. V gene TRBV6-1 combines with J gene TRBJ1-1, with TRBD1 identical over 7 bases. This clonotype was sampled from a woman aged 25-40 years with Graves' ophthalmopathy. CDR3 in amino acids: CASEGPQGGTEAFF. The DNA of the CDR3 is TGTGCCAGCGAGGGGCCCCAGGGGGGCACTGAAGCTTTCTTT.